These 28 T cell receptor beta chains were all obtained from the same sample, sequenced in a study of cytomegalovirus exposure and HLA in healthy donors. Both 60 Vbeta primers and 13 Jbeta primers went into the PCR. Sequencing was performed with immunoSEQ multiplex PCR; in TCRdb, only in-frame clones are kept and a portion is missing. The sample carries about 180,000 clones, roughly three quarters recorded once. The material sequenced was PBMCs. The receptors stem from a woman in her forties or fifties in good health and CMV-seropositive.

This clone showed up just once. Its ends do not fully match the called genes, so a read error is possible. CDR3 residues: CASSLERTDTQYF. CDR3 nucleotides: TGTGCTAGCAGCTTGGAGAGGACAGATACGCAGTATTTT. The V call is TRBV7-7, the J call TRBJ2-3, with D unclear. CDR1 and CDR2 (germline): SSHAT, FNYEAQ (reference sequence). The CDR3 has 13 residues.

The chain has TRBV6-5 and TRBJ1-1; perhaps TRBD1 as D (6 bases). The length of the CDR3 is 16 residues. Germline CDR1 and CDR2: MNHEY and SVGAGI. V was shortened by 4 bases and J by 0 bases, with 15 bases between the two germline ends. The CDR3 here is CASSSYSGTLNTEAFF. CDR3 coding DNA: TGTGCCAGCAGTTCCTATAGCGGGACACTGAACACTGAAGCTTTCTTT.

This sequence joins TRBV4-1 and TRBJ1-2; TRBD1 matches at 9 bases. Trimming at V came to 4 bases and at J to 3 bases, leaving 6 bases not matched to a gene. CDR1 and CDR2 from the germline V gene are MGHRA and YSYEKL. The CDR3 is 15 residues long. The DNA of the CDR3 is TGCGCCAGCAGCCTTGAGACAGGGGGAGACTATGGCTACACCTTC. Translating it yields CASSLETGGDYGYTF.

The chain recombines TRBV13 with TRBJ2-7, with 10 nucleotides matching TRBD2. This CDR3 contains 16 residues. CDR1 PRHDT and CDR2 FYEKMQ come from the germline V gene (reference sequence). V shed 0 bases, J shed 6 bases, and the junction held 8 bases outside the gene matches. CDR3 coding DNA: TGTGCCAGCAGCTTAGGAAGCGGGGGGGCCTCGGGCGAGCAGTACTTC. Translated, it gives CASSLGSGGASGEQYF.

The chain uses TRBV19 and TRBJ1-1, with 7 nucleotides matching TRBD1. Germline V gene lookup returns CDR1 LNHDA and CDR2 SQIVND (reference sequence). The CDR3 has 14 residues. Unmatched junction bases numbered 3, after V lost 5 bases and J lost 0 bases. CDR3 nucleotides: TGTGCCAGTAGTGAGACAGGGATGAACACTGAAGCTTTCTTT. Translation: CASSETGMNTEAFF.

This clone was observed a single time. The V gene is TRBV6-4, the J gene TRBJ1-1; possible D gene TRBD1, 6 bases. This CDR3 has 14 amino acids. CDR1 and CDR2 from the germline V gene are MRHNA and SNTAGT. Trimming shortened V by 11 bases and J by 1 base, and 17 bases separated the two germline ends. The CDR3 DNA is TGTGCCGGAGGAGACAGGATCGAGAACACTGAAGCTTTCTTT. This translates into CAGGDRIENTEAFF.

J is TRBJ2-7 and V is TRBV15; D is uncertain. The CDR3 loop spans 14 amino acids. The ends were cut back, 7 bases at V and 3 bases at J, with 16 bases in the middle. The V gene's germline CDR1 is LNHNV and CDR2 YYDKDF (reference sequence). The CDR3 DNA reads as TGTGCCACCACGAAAGACTTTCCGGGCTACGAGCAGTACTTC. Its translation: CATTKDFPGYEQYF.

On this clone itself: The same CDR3 also results from other DNA sequences found in this sample. This rearrangement joins TRBV5-1 to TRBJ1-2; D not resolved. Germline V CDR1 and CDR2: SGHRS, YFSETQ. This CDR3 spans 13 amino acids. Trimming shortened V by 0 bases and J by 8 bases, and 11 bases separated the two germline ends. The CDR3 coding sequence is TGCGCCAGCAGCTTGGCCGGCCGGAGCGGCTACACCTTC. Protein sequence: CASSLAGRSGYTF.

CDR3 bases: TGTGCCAGCACTCCCGGGACAGGGGAACAGCCCCAGCATTTT. Protein: CASTPGTGEQPQHF. The chain employs TRBV2 and TRBJ1-5; 10 bases are shared with TRBD1. The CDR3 is 14 amino acids. Germline trimming cut 7 bases from V and 7 bases from J; bases unmatched to any gene: 7. Germline CDR1 and CDR2: SNHLY and FYNNEI.

J is TRBJ1-1 and V is TRBV14; 9 nucleotides agree with TRBD1. Germline V gene data show CDR1 as SGHDN and CDR2 as FVKESK. The CDR3 totals 12 residues. With 4 bases clipped from V and 11 bases from J, the junction kept 5 bases outside the gene matches. CDR3 amino acids: CASSRDREVAFF. DNA for the CDR3: TGTGCCAGCAGCCGGGACAGGGAAGTCGCTTTCTTT.

The chain carries TRBV4-2 and TRBJ1-5, with no clear D. This CDR3 contains 15 residues. Germline CDR1 LGHNA, CDR2 YNFKEQ. With 1 base removed from V and 4 bases from J, the gap between germline ends came to 11 bases. The chain's CDR3 is CASSQGTVSNQPQHF. CDR3 coding DNA: TGTGCCAGCAGCCAAGGAACAGTTAGTAATCAGCCCCAGCATTTT.

This rearrangement joins TRBV29-1 to TRBJ1-2; 10 nucleotides line up with TRBD1. The CDR3 contains 13 residues. V lost 4 bases to trimming and J lost 4 bases; unmatched junction nucleotides: 3. Germline lookup yields CDR1 SQVTM and CDR2 ANQGSEA. The CDR3 is CSVGDRGTYGYTF. The CDR3 nucleotides read TGCAGCGTTGGGGACAGGGGCACCTATGGCTACACCTTC.

CDR3 loop: CASSIISGSGSHGYTF. Here the CDR3 DNA reads TGTGCCAGTAGTATAATAAGTGGATCCGGGAGCCATGGCTACACCTTC. The gene calls are TRBV19 and TRBJ1-2; no clear D gene. CDR1 and CDR2 (germline): LNHDA, SQIVND (reference sequence). The CDR3 has 16 amino acids. The germline V and J ends were trimmed by 2 bases and 6 bases, with 19 bases remaining between them. Combining the CDR3 with reference TRBV19 and TRBJ1-2 gives the whole variable domain DGGITQSPKYLFRKEGQNVTLSCEQNLNHDAMYWYRQDPGQGLRLIYYSQIVNDFQKGDIAEGYSVSREKKESFPLTVTSAQKNPTAFYLCASSIISGSGSHGYTFGSGTRLTVV.

The chain combines TRBV6-1 with TRBJ2-7; a weak D match, TRBD1 (6 bases). The ends were cut back, 5 bases at V and 6 bases at J, with 20 bases in the middle. The CDR3 contains 15 residues. Looked up from germline, CDR1 is MNHNS and CDR2 is SASEGT. CDR3 DNA: TGTGCCAGCAGTCAGGAACAATACAGGGATGGCGAGCAGTACTTC. Translated, it gives CASSQEQYRDGEQYF.

This rearrangement joins TRBV4-1 to TRBJ1-4; 12 bases are shared with TRBD1. Germline V lookup: CDR1 MGHRA, CDR2 YSYEKL. The CDR3 runs 20 residues. Trimming cost V 2 bases and J 3 bases; bases outside gene matches: 13. DNA for the CDR3: TGCGCCAGCAGCCAAAAACCCGGGACAGGGGGCGGGTGGGCTAATGAAAAACTGTTTTTT. It yields the protein CASSQKPGTGGGWANEKLFF.

The V gene is TRBV9, the J gene TRBJ2-3; D possibly corresponds to TRBD2 (5 bases). This CDR3 is 14 amino acids long. Deletions cut 0 bases from V and 4 bases from J, with 9 bases between. Germline V gives CDR1 SGDLS, CDR2 YYNGEE. The CDR3: CASSVEGSADTQYF. CDR3 DNA sequence: TGTGCCAGCAGCGTAGAGGGTAGCGCAGATACGCAGTATTTT. Using reference TRBV9 and TRBJ2-3 for the parts outside the CDR3, the full variable domain is DSGVTQTPKHLITATGQRVTLRCSPRSGDLSVYWYQQSLDQGLQFLIQYYNGEERAKGNILERFSAQQFPDLHSELNLSSLELGDSALYFCASSVEGSADTQYFGPGTRLTVL.

The rearrangement joins TRBV7-8 to TRBJ2-1, with D perhaps matching TRBD2 (6 bases). Germline assignment: CDR1 SGHVS and CDR2 FQNEAQ. The CDR3 has 12 amino acids. Trimming shortened V by 1 base and J by 10 bases, and 8 bases separated the two germline ends. This chain's CDR3 is CASSLVSGEQFF. CDR3 sequence (DNA): TGTGCCAGCAGCTTAGTGAGCGGGGAGCAGTTCTTC.

The chain links TRBV5-6 to TRBJ1-4; D perhaps matches TRBD1 (5 bases). Per the germline V gene, CDR1 is SGHDT and CDR2 is YYEEEE. This CDR3 comprises 14 residues. The V end was cut by 1 base, the J end by 4 bases, with 8 bases between. The CDR3 DNA reads as TGTGCCAGCAGCTTGCAAGGGGATAATGAAAAACTGTTTTTT. It translates to CASSLQGDNEKLFF.

The genes are TRBV14 and TRBJ2-7, with D tentatively TRBD2 (7 bases). V was cut by 3 bases and J by 6 bases, with 12 bases left in between. The CDR3 is 13 residues long. Germline V gene data show CDR1 as SGHDN and CDR2 as FVKESK. In DNA, the CDR3 is TGTGCCAGCAGCCAGGGGGGGGCCGCCGAGCAGTACTTC. It specifies CASSQGGAAEQYF. The full variable domain, its missing parts supplied by reference TRBV14 and TRBJ2-7, is EAGVTQFPSHSVIEKGQTVTLRCDPISGHDNLYWYRRVMGKEIKFLLHFVKESKQDESGMPNNRFLAERTGGTYSTLKVQPAELEDSGVYFCASSQGGAAEQYFGPGTRLTVT.

The gene calls are TRBV10-3 and TRBJ1-1, with TRBD1 matching over 7 bases. Trimming removed 7 bases from V and 1 base from J; junction bases left unmatched: 9. Germline CDR1 is ENHRY and CDR2 is SYGVKD. CDR3 size: 15 residues. The CDR3 coding sequence is TGTGCCATCACCGACCCCGGGACAGCGAACACTGAAGCTTTCTTT. Its protein is CAITDPGTANTEAFF.

The chain recombines TRBV7-5 with TRBJ1-6; TRBD1, the D gene given by the table, was not confirmed from the DNA. TRBV7-5 is a known pseudogene. The CDR3 extends over 14 amino acids. CDR3 amino acids: CARSAGNRALPLHF. The DNA for the CDR3 is TGTGCCAGAAGCGCCGGGAACAGGGCGTTACCCCTCCACTTT.

The genes are TRBV6-5 and TRBJ1-1; D uncertain. The CDR3 runs to 12 residues. Germline V gene lookup returns CDR1 MNHEY and CDR2 SVGAGI. V lost 0 bases to trimming and J lost 6 bases, with 5 bases between them. CDR3 DNA sequence: TGTGCCAGCAGTTACTCCCGAGCTGAAGCTTTCTTT. Translated: CASSYSRAEAFF.

This rearrangement joins TRBV11-2 to TRBJ1-3, with 8 bases fitting TRBD1. CDR3 length: 15 residues. Losses at the gene ends were 5 bases for V and 2 bases for J; bases not matched to a gene: 5. Germline V gene sequence: CDR1 SGHAT, CDR2 FQNNGV. CDR3 bases: TGTGCCAGCAGCAAAGACAGGGGAGCTGGAAACACCATATATTTT. Its protein is CASSKDRGAGNTIYF.

The rearrangement joins TRBV28 to TRBJ1-4; no clear D. Germline CDR1 is MDHEN and CDR2 is SYDVKM. CDR3 length: 14 residues. V lost 5 bases and J lost 4, with 11 bases in between. The CDR3, as DNA: TGTGCCAGCAGTATGAAATACAGTAATGAAAAACTGTTTTTT. This translates into CASSMKYSNEKLFF.

This chain links TRBV5-1 with TRBJ2-5; possible D gene TRBD1, 5 bases. V was clipped by 0 bases and J by 5 bases, with 11 bases between them. The CDR3 is 14 residues long. The germline gives CDR1 SGHRS, CDR2 YFSETQ. CDR3 protein: CASSLGTPGETQYF. The CDR3 region has the DNA TGCGCCAGCAGCTTGGGGACACCCGGGGAGACCCAGTACTTC.

V gene TRBV6-5 combines with J gene TRBJ2-1, with 7 bases identical to TRBD2. J gave up 4 bases and V 2 bases, and 5 bases lay outside the gene matches. CDR3 size: 15 residues. Germline loops: CDR1 MNHEY, CDR2 SVGAGI. The CDR3 sequence is CASSYETSQYNEQFF. CDR3 DNA: TGTGCCAGCAGTTACGAGACTAGCCAGTACAATGAGCAGTTCTTC.

The chain uses TRBV6-5 and TRBJ2-7; a weak D match, TRBD2 (5 bases). The CDR3 has 12 amino acids. Germline V gene data show CDR1 as MNHEY and CDR2 as SVGAGI. V lost 9 bases and J 1 base, leaving 10 bases between the germline ends. The CDR3 sequence: CARERGSYEQYF. CDR3 sequence (DNA): TGTGCCAGGGAAAGAGGGTCCTACGAGCAGTACTTC.

This clone has just one count. The chain joins TRBV19 to TRBJ1-5, with TRBD1 identical over 8 bases. J was trimmed by 11 bases and V by 5 bases; bases with no gene match: 11. Germline V gene data show CDR1 as LNHDA and CDR2 as SQIVND (reference sequence). The CDR3 covers 14 residues. This chain's CDR3 is CASSPWAGGEAQHF. The CDR3 region has the DNA TGTGCCAGTAGTCCGTGGGCAGGGGGCGAGGCCCAGCATTTT.